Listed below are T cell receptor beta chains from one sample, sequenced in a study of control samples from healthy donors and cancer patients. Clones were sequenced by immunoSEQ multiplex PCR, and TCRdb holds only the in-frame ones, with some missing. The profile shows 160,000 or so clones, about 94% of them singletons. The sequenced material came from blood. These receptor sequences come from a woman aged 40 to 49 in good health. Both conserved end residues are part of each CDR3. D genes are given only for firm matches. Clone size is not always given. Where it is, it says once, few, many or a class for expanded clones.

CDR3aa: CASSYPPGQGNGYTF; CDR3nt: TGTGCCAGCAGTTACCCTCCGGGACAGGGGAACGGCTACACCTTC; abundance: NA; v_gene: TRBV6-5; j_gene: TRBJ1-2; d_gene: TRBD1
CDR3aa: CASSPLRGFETEAFF; CDR3nt: TGTGCCAGCTCACCTCTCAGGGGTTTTGAAACTGAAGCTTTCTTT; abundance: NA; v_gene: TRBV18; j_gene: TRBJ1-1; d_gene: NA
CDR3aa: CASSPGDFNEKLFF; CDR3nt: TGCGCCAGCAGCCCGGGGGACTTTAATGAAAAACTGTTTTTT; abundance: once; v_gene: TRBV5-1; j_gene: TRBJ1-4; d_gene: NA
CDR3aa: CASSPMTGGSYEQYF; CDR3nt: TGTGCCAGTAGTCCGATGACAGGTGGCTCCTACGAGCAGTACTTC; abundance: NA; v_gene: TRBV19; j_gene: TRBJ2-7; d_gene: NA
CDR3aa: CASSFLQTSGYNEQFF; CDR3nt: TGTGCCAGCAGCTTTCTCCAAACTAGCGGTTACAATGAGCAGTTCTTC; abundance: once; v_gene: TRBV11-3; j_gene: TRBJ2-1; d_gene: TRBD2
CDR3aa: CASSQVLDRGLLETQYF; CDR3nt: TGCGCCAGCAGCCAAGTCCTTGACAGGGGGCTTTTAGAGACCCAGTACTTC; abundance: NA; v_gene: TRBV4-3; j_gene: TRBJ2-5; d_gene: TRBD1
CDR3aa: CASSYSQGMGNQPQHF; CDR3nt: TGTGCCAGCAGTTACTCGCAGGGCATGGGCAATCAGCCCCAGCATTTT; abundance: once; v_gene: TRBV6-2/TRBV6-3; j_gene: TRBJ1-5; d_gene: NA
CDR3aa: CASSWTGEQYF; CDR3nt: TGTGCCAGCAGCTGGACTGGCGAGCAGTACTTC; abundance: NA; v_gene: TRBV7-9; j_gene: TRBJ2-7; d_gene: NA
CDR3aa: CASSPGPDFAKNIQYF; CDR3nt: TGTGCCAGCAGCCCTGGGCCGGACTTTGCCAAAAACATTCAGTACTTC; abundance: NA; v_gene: TRBV7-2; j_gene: TRBJ2-4; d_gene: NA
CDR3aa: CASSQGQYSNQPQHF; CDR3nt: TGCGCCAGCAGCCAAGGACAATATAGCAATCAGCCCCAGCATTTT; abundance: NA; v_gene: TRBV4-3; j_gene: TRBJ1-5; d_gene: NA
CDR3aa: CASSVGVGSGAGETQYF; CDR3nt: TGTGCCAGCAGCGTAGGAGTGGGGTCAGGGGCGGGGGAGACCCAGTACTTC; abundance: NA; v_gene: TRBV9; j_gene: TRBJ2-5; d_gene: NA
CDR3aa: CASSGGDRDYGYTF; CDR3nt: TGTGCCAGCAGCGGGGGAGACAGGGACTATGGCTACACCTTC; abundance: few; v_gene: TRBV9; j_gene: TRBJ1-2; d_gene: TRBD1
CDR3aa: CASSAGQSGYGYTF; CDR3nt: TGTGCCAGCAGCGCCGGGCAGTCAGGTTATGGCTACACCTTC; abundance: NA; v_gene: TRBV7-9; j_gene: TRBJ1-2; d_gene: NA
CDR3aa: CASSLSRQGYTF; CDR3nt: TGTGCCAGCAGTTTAAGCAGGCAGGGCTACACCTTC; abundance: NA; v_gene: TRBV12-3/TRBV12-4; j_gene: TRBJ1-2; d_gene: NA
CDR3aa: CASSRGQHPATNEKLFF; CDR3nt: TGTGCCAGTAGTAGGGGACAACACCCCGCAACTAATGAAAAACTGTTTTTT; abundance: once; v_gene: TRBV19; j_gene: TRBJ1-4; d_gene: NA
CDR3aa: CASSFSGISVNEQYF; CDR3nt: TGTGCCAGCAGCTTCAGTGGCATAAGCGTCAACGAGCAGTACTTC; abundance: NA; v_gene: TRBV7-8; j_gene: TRBJ2-7; d_gene: NA
CDR3aa: CASSYKASFSGNTIYF; CDR3nt: TGTGCCAGCAGTTACAAGGCATCTTTCTCTGGAAACACCATATATTTT; abundance: once; v_gene: TRBV6-5; j_gene: TRBJ1-3; d_gene: NA
CDR3aa: CASGLTGVFEKLFF; CDR3nt: TGTGCTAGTGGTTTGACAGGGGTCTTTGAAAAACTGTTTTTT; abundance: NA; v_gene: TRBV12-5; j_gene: TRBJ1-4; d_gene: TRBD1
CDR3aa: CASSESWTSGSPTDTQYF; CDR3nt: TGCGCCAGCAGTGAGTCGTGGACTAGCGGGAGCCCCACAGATACGCAGTATTTT; abundance: NA; v_gene: TRBV10-1; j_gene: TRBJ2-3; d_gene: TRBD2
CDR3aa: CASGGRPTGTSTDTQYF; CDR3nt: TGTGCTAGTGGTGGACGGCCGACAGGGACTAGCACAGATACGCAGTATTTT; abundance: NA; v_gene: TRBV12-5; j_gene: TRBJ2-3; d_gene: NA
CDR3aa: CASSDSGKAVSF; CDR3nt: TGTGCCAGCAGTGATTCAGGAAAGGCAGTTTCTTTT; abundance: NA; v_gene: TRBV6-1; j_gene: TRBJ2-3; d_gene: NA
CDR3aa: CASSSGTGLPEQYF; CDR3nt: TGCGCCAGCAGCTCCGGGACAGGGCTTCCCGAGCAGTACTTC; abundance: NA; v_gene: TRBV5-1; j_gene: TRBJ2-7; d_gene: TRBD1
CDR3aa: CASSLSGTGYTEAFF; CDR3nt: TGTGCCAGCAGCTTATCGGGTACGGGCTACACTGAAGCTTTCTTT; abundance: NA; v_gene: TRBV11-2; j_gene: TRBJ1-1; d_gene: NA
CDR3aa: CASSIANADYNEQFF; CDR3nt: TGTGCCAGTAGTATTGCTAACGCTGACTACAATGAGCAGTTCTTC; abundance: NA; v_gene: TRBV19; j_gene: TRBJ2-1; d_gene: NA